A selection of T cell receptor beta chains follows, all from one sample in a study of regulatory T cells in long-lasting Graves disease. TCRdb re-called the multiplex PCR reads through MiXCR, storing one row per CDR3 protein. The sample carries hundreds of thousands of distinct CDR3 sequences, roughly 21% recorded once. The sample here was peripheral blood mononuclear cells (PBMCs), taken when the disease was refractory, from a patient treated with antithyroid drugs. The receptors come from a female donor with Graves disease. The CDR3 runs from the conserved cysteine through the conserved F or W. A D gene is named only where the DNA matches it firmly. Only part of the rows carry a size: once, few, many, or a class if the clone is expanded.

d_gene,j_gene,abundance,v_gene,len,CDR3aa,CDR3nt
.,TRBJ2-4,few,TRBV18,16,CASSPPDSLAKNIQYF,TGTGCCAGCTCACCACCAGACAGTTTAGCCAAAAACATTCAGTACTTC
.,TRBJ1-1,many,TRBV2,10,CASGRLEAFF,TGTGCCAGCGGAAGACTTGAAGCTTTCTTT
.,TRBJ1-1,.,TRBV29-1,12,CSGSTGTTEAFF,TGCAGCGGGTCGACAGGCACCACTGAAGCTTTCTTT
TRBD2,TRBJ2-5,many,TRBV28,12,CASSTSGKTQYF,TGTGCCAGCAGCACTAGCGGCAAGACCCAGTACTTC
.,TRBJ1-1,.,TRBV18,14,CASSRWDPKGEAFF,TGTGCCAGCTCACGCTGGGACCCAAAGGGTGAAGCTTTCTTT
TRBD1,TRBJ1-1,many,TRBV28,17,CASSPYKDRERNTEAFF,TGTGCCAGCAGTCCCTACAAGGACAGGGAACGGAACACTGAAGCTTTCTTT
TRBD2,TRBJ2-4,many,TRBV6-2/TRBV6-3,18,CASSSQLNPSGNSHIQYF,TGTGCCAGCAGTTCCCAACTCAATCCTAGCGGGAACTCGCACATTCAGTACTTC
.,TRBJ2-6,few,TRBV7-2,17,CASSLGGRGVGANVLTF,TGTGCCAGCAGCTTAGGGGGTAGGGGGGTCGGGGCCAACGTCCTGACTTTC
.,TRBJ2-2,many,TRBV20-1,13,CSARHPDTGELFF,TGCAGTGCTAGGCACCCAGACACCGGGGAGCTGTTTTTT
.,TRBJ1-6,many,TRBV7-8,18,CASSFSPWGGNYNSPLHF,TGTGCCAGCAGCTTTAGCCCCTGGGGGGGGAACTATAATTCACCCCTCCACTTT
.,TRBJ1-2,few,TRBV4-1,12,CASSGREGGYTF,TGCGCCAGCAGCGGCCGGGAGGGTGGCTACACCTTC
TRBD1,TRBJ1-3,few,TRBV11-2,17,CASSLGQGASSGNTIYF,TGTGCCAGCAGCTTGGGACAGGGGGCTAGCTCTGGAAACACCATATATTTT
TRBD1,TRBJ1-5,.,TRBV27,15,CASRPGQGNNQPQHF,TGTGCCAGCAGACCGGGACAGGGGAACAATCAGCCCCAGCATTTT
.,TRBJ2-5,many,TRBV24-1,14,CATASETYQETQYF,TGTGCCACCGCCTCAGAGACGTACCAAGAGACCCAGTACTTC
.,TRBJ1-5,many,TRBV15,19,CATSRVFSDKRRTNQPQHF,TGTGCCACCAGCAGAGTATTTTCGGACAAGAGGCGGACAAATCAGCCCCAGCATTTT
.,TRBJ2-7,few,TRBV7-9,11,CASSLEGWQYF,TGTGCCAGCAGCTTAGAGGGCTGGCAGTACTTC
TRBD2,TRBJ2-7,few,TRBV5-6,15,CASSLLLAGEYEQYF,TGTGCCAGCAGCTTGTTGCTAGCGGGGGAGTACGAGCAGTACTTC
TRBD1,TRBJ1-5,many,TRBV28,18,CASSLGDSGGGLGQPQHF,TGTGCCAGCAGTTTAGGGGACAGTGGGGGGGGGTTGGGTCAGCCCCAGCATTTT
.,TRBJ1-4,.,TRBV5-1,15,CASSLVAGAEEKLLF,TGCGCCAGCAGCTTGGTTGCGGGGGCTGAGGAAAAACTGCTTTTT
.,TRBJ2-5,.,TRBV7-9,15,CASGLARTAQETQYF,TGTGCCAGCGGCTTAGCCCGGACTGCACAAGAGACCCAGTACTTC
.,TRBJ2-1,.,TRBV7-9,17,CASSVGEDLAPRNEQFF,TGTGCCAGCAGCGTAGGGGAGGATTTAGCCCCAAGGAATGAGCAGTTCTTC
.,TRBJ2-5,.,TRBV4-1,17,CASSQGPAGVGRETQYF,TGCGCCAGCAGCCAAGGGCCCGCAGGGGTGGGTAGAGAGACCCAGTACTTC
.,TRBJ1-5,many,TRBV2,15,CASSGDGVGNQPQHF,TGTGCCAGCAGTGGGGACGGGGTCGGCAATCAGCCCCAGCATTTT
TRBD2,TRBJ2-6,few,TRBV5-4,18,CASSSPGLAGVGANVLTF,TGTGCCAGCAGCTCACCGGGACTAGCGGGAGTTGGGGCCAACGTCCTGACTTTC
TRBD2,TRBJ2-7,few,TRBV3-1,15,CASSHVAGAAYEQYF,TGTGCCAGCAGCCATGTAGCGGGAGCAGCCTACGAGCAGTACTTC
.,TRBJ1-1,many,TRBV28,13,CASSFSYVGEAFF,TGTGCCAGCAGTTTTAGCTACGTAGGTGAAGCTTTCTTT
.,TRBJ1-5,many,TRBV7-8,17,CASSLERGQAHNQPQHF,TGTGCCAGCAGCTTAGAGCGGGGCCAGGCGCACAATCAGCCCCAGCATTTT
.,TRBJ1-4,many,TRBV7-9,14,CASGTATEGEKLFF,TGTGCCAGCGGGACGGCTACTGAGGGTGAAAAACTGTTTTTT
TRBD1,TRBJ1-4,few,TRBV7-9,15,CASSSRQGGNEKLFF,TGTGCCAGCAGCTCTCGACAGGGTGGTAATGAAAAACTGTTTTTT
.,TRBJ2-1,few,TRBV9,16,CASSVVPTNSYNEQFF,TGTGCCAGCAGCGTAGTACCCACCAACTCCTACAATGAGCAGTTCTTC
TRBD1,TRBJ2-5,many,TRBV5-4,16,CASSFPGQVEGETQYF,TGTGCCAGCAGCTTTCCCGGACAGGTCGAGGGAGAGACCCAGTACTTC
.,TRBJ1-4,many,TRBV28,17,CASSFFGPAGTQEKLFF,TGTGCCAGCAGTTTTTTTGGACCCGCGGGGACTCAGGAAAAACTGTTTTTT
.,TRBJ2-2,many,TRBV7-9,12,CASNQGSGELFF,TGTGCCAGCAATCAGGGTTCCGGGGAGCTGTTTTTT
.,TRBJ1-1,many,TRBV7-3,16,CASSLTPGLLNTEAFF,TGTGCCAGCAGCTTAACACCGGGACTCCTGAACACTGAAGCTTTCTTT
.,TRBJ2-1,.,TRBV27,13,CASRTGIHNEQFF,TGTGCCAGCAGAACCGGCATACACAATGAGCAGTTCTTC
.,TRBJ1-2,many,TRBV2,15,CASSGSRGPNYGYTF,TGTGCCAGCAGTGGAAGTAGGGGACCTAACTATGGCTACACCTTC
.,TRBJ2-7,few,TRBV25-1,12,CASSFDVTKQYF,TGTGCCAGCAGTTTCGACGTCACGAAGCAGTACTTC
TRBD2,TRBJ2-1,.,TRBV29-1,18,CSVVPGTSGNPIVNEQFF,TGCAGCGTCGTGCCCGGGACTAGCGGAAATCCGATCGTTAATGAGCAGTTCTTC
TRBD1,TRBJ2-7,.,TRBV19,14,CASSIYHRGYEQYF,TGTGCCAGTAGTATTTATCACAGGGGCTACGAGCAGTACTTC